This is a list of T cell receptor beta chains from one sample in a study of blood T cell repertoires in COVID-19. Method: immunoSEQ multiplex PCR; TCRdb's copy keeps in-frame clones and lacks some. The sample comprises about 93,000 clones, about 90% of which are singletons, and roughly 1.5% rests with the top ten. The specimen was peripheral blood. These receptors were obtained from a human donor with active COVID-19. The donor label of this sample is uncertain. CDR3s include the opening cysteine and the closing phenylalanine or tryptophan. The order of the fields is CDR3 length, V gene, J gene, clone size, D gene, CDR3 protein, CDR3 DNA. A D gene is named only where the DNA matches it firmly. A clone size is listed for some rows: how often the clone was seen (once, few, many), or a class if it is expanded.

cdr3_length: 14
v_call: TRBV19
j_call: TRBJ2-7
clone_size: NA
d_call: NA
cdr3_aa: CASSMQGGSYEQYF
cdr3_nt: TGTGCCAGTAGTATGCAGGGGGGATCCTACGAGCAGTACTTC

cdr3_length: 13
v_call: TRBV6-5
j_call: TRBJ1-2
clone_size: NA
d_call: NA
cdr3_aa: CASSRTVNYGYTF
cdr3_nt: TGTGCCAGCAGCCGGACAGTGAACTATGGCTACACCTTC

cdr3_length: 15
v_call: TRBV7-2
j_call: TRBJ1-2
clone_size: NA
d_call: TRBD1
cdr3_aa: CASTDRGTANYGYTF
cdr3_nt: TGTGCCAGCACGGACAGGGGTACAGCTAACTATGGCTACACCTTC

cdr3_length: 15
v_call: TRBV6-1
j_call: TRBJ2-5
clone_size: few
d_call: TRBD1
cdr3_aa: CASSEQSGGQETQYF
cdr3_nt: TGTGCCAGCAGTGAACAGTCAGGGGGTCAAGAGACCCAGTACTTC

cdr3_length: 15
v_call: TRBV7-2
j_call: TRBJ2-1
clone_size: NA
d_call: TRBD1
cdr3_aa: CASSSRDRVYNEQFF
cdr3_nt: TGTGCCAGCAGCTCCCGGGACAGGGTTTACAATGAGCAGTTCTTC

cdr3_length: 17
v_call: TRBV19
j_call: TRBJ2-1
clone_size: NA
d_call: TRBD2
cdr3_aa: CASRLLAGGIGYNEQFF
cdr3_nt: TGTGCCAGTAGATTACTAGCGGGGGGAATCGGCTACAATGAGCAGTTCTTC

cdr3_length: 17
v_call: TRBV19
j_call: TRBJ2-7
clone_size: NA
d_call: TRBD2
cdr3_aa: CASSITPGGRGGNEQYF
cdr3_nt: TGTGCCAGTAGTATTACCCCCGGGGGGCGGGGGGGCAACGAGCAGTACTTC

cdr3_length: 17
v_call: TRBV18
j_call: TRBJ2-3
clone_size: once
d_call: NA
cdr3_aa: CASSPKPKASPTDTQYF
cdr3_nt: TGTGCCAGCTCACCAAAGCCCAAAGCATCTCCCACAGATACGCAGTATTTT

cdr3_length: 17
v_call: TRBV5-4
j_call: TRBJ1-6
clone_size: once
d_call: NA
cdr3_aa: CASSLAGRGSYNSPLHF
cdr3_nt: TGTGCCAGCAGCTTGGCGGGCAGGGGTTCCTATAATTCACCCCTCCACTTT

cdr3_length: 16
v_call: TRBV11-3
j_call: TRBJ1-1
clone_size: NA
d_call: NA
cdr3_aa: CASSRGGWQENTEAFF
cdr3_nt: TGTGCCAGCAGCCGTGGAGGGTGGCAGGAGAACACTGAAGCTTTCTTT

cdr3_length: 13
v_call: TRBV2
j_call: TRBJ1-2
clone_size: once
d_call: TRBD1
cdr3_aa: CASKGQENYGYTF
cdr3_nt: TGTGCCAGTAAGGGACAGGAAAACTATGGCTACACCTTC

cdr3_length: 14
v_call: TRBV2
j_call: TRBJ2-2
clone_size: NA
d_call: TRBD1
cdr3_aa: CASIGQGAPGELFF
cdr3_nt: TGTGCCAGCATCGGACAGGGGGCGCCTGGGGAGCTGTTTTTT

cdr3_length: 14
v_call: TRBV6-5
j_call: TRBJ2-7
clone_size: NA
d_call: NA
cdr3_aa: CASTGGSLGYEQYF
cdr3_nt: TGTGCCAGCACCGGCGGGTCCCTGGGATACGAGCAGTACTTC

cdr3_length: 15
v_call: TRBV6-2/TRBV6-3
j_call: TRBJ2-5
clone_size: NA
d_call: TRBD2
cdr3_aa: CASSYLSGGVETQYF
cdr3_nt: TGTGCCAGCAGTTATCTTAGCGGGGGGGTGGAGACCCAGTACTTC

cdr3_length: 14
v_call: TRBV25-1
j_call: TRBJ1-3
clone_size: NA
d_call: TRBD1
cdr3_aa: CASSWTGGGNTIYF
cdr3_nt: TGTGCCAGCAGTTGGACAGGGGGTGGAAACACCATATATTTT

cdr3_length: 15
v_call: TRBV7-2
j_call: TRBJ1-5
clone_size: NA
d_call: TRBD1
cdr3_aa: CASSPQGQGGQPQHF
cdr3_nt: TGTGCCAGCAGCCCCCAGGGACAGGGAGGCCAGCCCCAGCATTTT

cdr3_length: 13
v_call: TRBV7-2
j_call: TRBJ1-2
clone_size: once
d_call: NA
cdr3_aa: CASSFSESAGYTF
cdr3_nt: TGTGCCAGCAGCTTTTCAGAAAGCGCTGGCTACACCTTC